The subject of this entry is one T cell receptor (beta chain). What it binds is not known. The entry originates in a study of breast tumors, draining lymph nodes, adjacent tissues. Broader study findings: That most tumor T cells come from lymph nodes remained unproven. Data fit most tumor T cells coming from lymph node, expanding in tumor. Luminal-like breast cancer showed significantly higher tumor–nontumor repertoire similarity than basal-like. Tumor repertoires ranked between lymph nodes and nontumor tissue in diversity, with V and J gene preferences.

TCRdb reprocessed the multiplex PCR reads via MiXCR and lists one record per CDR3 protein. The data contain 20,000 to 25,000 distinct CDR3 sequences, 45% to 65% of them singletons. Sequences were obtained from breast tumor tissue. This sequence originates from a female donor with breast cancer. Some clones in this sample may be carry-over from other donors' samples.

The CDR3 nucleotides read TGTGCCAGCAGCTTGGGTCGACAGGGACGGAATGGCTACACCTTC. It translates to CASSLGRQGRNGYTF. The gene calls are TRBV5-4 and TRBJ1-2; 7 bases fit TRBD1. The V and J ends lost 0 bases and 6 bases, in that order; junction bases with no gene match: 8. Per the germline V gene, CDR1 is SGHNT and CDR2 is YYREEE (reference sequence). The CDR3 extends over 15 amino acids.